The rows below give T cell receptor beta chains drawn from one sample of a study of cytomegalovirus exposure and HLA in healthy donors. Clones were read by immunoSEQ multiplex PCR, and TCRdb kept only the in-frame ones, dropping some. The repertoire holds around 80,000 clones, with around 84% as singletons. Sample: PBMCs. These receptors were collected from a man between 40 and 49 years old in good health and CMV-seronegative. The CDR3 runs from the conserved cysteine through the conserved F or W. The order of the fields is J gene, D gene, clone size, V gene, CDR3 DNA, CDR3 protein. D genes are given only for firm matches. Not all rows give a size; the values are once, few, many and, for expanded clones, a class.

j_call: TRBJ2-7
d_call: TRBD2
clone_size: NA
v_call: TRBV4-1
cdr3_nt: TGCGCCAGCAGCCACCCCCTAGCGGGACGTTACCCGGGCGAGCAGTACTTC
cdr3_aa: CASSHPLAGRYPGEQYF

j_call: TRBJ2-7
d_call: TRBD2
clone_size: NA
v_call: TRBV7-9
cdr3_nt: TGTGCCAGCAGCCCGCGGGCGGGAGGGTCCCCCTACGAGCAGTACTTC
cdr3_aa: CASSPRAGGSPYEQYF

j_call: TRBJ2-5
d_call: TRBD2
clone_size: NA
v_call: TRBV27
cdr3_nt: TGTGCCAGCAGTTCCCGACTAGCGGGGGCCTTGGAGCAGTACTTC
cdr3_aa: CASSSRLAGALEQYF

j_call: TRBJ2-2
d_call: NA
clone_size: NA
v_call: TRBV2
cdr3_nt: TGTGCCAGCAGTGTTTCCCAGGCGATCGGTACCGGGGAGCTGTTTTTT
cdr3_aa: CASSVSQAIGTGELFF

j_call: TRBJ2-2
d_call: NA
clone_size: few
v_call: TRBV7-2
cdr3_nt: TGTGCCAGCAGCTTAGGAGGATTCCCCGGGGAGCTGTTTTTT
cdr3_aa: CASSLGGFPGELFF

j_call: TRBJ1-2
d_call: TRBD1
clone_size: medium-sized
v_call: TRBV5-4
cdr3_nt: TGTGCCAGCCAGGGGAGGGACAGGGACGGTGGCTACACCTTC
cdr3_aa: CASQGRDRDGGYTF

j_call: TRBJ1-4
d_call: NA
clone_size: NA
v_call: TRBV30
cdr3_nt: TGTGCCTGGAGTCACAGAGTTAATGAAAAACTGTTTTTT
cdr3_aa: CAWSHRVNEKLFF

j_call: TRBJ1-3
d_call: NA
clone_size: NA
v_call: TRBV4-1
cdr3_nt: TGCGCCAGCAGCCAAGCTACAGCCCTTGGAAACACCATATATTTT
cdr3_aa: CASSQATALGNTIYF

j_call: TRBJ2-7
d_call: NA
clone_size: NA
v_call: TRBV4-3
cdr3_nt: TGCGCCAGCAGCCAAGGGACATTGGACCCGTACGAGCAGTACTTC
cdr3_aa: CASSQGTLDPYEQYF

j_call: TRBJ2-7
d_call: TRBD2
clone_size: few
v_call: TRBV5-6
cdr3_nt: TGTGCCAGCAGCCTGCCGGGACTAGCCTACGAGCAGTACTTC
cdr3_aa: CASSLPGLAYEQYF

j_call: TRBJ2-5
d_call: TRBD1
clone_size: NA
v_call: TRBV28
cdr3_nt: TGTGCCAGCAGCACAGGGGGCCTGGAGACCCAGTACTTC
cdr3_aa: CASSTGGLETQYF

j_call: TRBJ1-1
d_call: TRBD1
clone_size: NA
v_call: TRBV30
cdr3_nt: TGTGCCTGGAGGACGGGGACAGGGAGTGCTGGCACTGAAGCTTTCTTT
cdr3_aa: CAWRTGTGSAGTEAFF

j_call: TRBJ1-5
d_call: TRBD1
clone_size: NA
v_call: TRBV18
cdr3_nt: TGTGCCAGCTCACCAATGGGACAGAGCAATCAGCCCCAGCATTTT
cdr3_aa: CASSPMGQSNQPQHF

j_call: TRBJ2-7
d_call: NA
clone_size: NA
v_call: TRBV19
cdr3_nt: TGTGCCAGTAGTGAACTCCCAACCTACGAGCAGTACTTC
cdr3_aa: CASSELPTYEQYF

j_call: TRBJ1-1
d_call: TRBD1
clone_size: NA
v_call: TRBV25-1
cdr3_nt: TGTGCCAGCAGTGCGACAGGGAAGGCTGAAGCTTTCTTT
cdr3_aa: CASSATGKAEAFF

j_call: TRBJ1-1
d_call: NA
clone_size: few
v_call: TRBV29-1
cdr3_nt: TGCAGCTCCGAGGGGGGGCAGGGGTCGGCTGAAGCTTTCTTT
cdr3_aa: CSSEGGQGSAEAFF

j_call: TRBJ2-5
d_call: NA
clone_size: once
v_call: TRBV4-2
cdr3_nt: TGTGCCAGCAGCCTCTCCTGGGGCAGTCAAGAGACCCAGTACTTC
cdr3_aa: CASSLSWGSQETQYF

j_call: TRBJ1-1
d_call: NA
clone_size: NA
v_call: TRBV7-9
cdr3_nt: TGTGCCAGCAGCTTGGCCTCGGGGTTGGGCACTGAAGCTTTCTTT
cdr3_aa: CASSLASGLGTEAFF

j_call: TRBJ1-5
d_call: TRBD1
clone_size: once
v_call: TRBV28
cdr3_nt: TGTGCCAGCAGTTCGACAGGGGGCGCATCCCAGCCCCAGCATTTT
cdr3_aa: CASSSTGGASQPQHF

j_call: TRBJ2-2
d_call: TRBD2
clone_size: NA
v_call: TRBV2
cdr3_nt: TGTGCCAGCAGTGCCGGGACTAGCGGGTTAACCGGGGAGCTGTTTTTT
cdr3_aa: CASSAGTSGLTGELFF

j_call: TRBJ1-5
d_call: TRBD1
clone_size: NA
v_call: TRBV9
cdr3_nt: TGTGCCAGCTCAAAGACAGGGGGCCTCAATCAGCCCCAGCATTTT
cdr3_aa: CASSKTGGLNQPQHF

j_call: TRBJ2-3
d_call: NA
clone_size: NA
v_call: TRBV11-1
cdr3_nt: TGTGCCAGCAGCTTGTTTGCGACTAGCACAGATACGCAGTATTTT
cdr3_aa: CASSLFATSTDTQYF

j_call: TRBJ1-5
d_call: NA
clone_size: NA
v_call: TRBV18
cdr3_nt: TGTGCCAGCTCACCACAACAGGGTAATAGCAATCAGCCCCAGCATTTT
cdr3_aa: CASSPQQGNSNQPQHF

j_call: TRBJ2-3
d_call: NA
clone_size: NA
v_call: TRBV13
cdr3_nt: TGTGCCAGCAGCCCGCGGGACTCGGCGAACACAGATACGCAGTATTTT
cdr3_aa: CASSPRDSANTDTQYF

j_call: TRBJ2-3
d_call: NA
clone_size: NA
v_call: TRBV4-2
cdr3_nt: TGTGCCAGCAGCCCCGGCGGCGGAAGCACAGATACGCAGTATTTT
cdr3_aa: CASSPGGGSTDTQYF

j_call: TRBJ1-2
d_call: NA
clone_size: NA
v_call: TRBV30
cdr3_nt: TGTGCCTGGAGTCTCAGTACTAACTATGGCTACACCTTC
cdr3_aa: CAWSLSTNYGYTF

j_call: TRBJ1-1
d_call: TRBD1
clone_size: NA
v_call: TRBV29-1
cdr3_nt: TGCAGCGTCAAACCCCCTGACAGGGGGGTGTTTTCGACTGAAGCTTTCTTT
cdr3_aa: CSVKPPDRGVFSTEAFF

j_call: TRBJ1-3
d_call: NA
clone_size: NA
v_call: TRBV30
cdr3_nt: TGTGCCTGGAGTGTAAAGATGGGGCCCTCTGGAAACACCATATATTTT
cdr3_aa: CAWSVKMGPSGNTIYF